These 21 T cell receptor beta chains came from one sample sequenced in a study of T-cell memory formation after mild COVID-19. TCRdb reprocessed the 5' RACE reads via MiXCR and lists one record per CDR3 protein. The sample holds about 260,000 distinct CDR3 sequences, over 15% seen once. The specimen sequenced was PBMCs or a T cell subset sorted from them (not recorded which). These receptors were obtained from a young man who had mild COVID-19 (a few samples of this study predate the infection). Cell type and time point are not known.

The V gene is TRBV20-1, the J gene TRBJ1-1, with D tentatively TRBD1 (6 bases). Germline V gene lookup returns CDR1 DFQATT and CDR2 SNEGSKA (reference sequence). Trimming left V 6 bases short and J 6 bases short, with 20 bases between. The CDR3 runs 14 residues. The chain's CDR3 is CSAPRGQLNAEAFF. DNA for the CDR3: TGCAGTGCCCCCCGTGGACAGCTCAACGCTGAAGCTTTCTTT.

This clonotype was detected a few times. The chain employs TRBV5-1 and TRBJ1-4; a possible D gene is TRBD1 (5 bases). V gave up 2 bases and J gave up 0 bases, with 17 bases separating them. Germline V gives CDR1 SGHRS, CDR2 YFSETQ. The CDR3 runs 18 residues. The CDR3 here is CASSLQTDLHATNEKLFF. The CDR3 DNA follows: TGCGCCAGCAGCTTACAGACAGACCTTCATGCAACTAATGAAAAACTGTTTTTT.

Only a few counts were recorded for this clonotype. This chain connects TRBV11-2 to TRBJ2-2; 7 nucleotides align to TRBD2. The germline CDR1 and CDR2 sequences are SGHAT and FQNNGV. V lost 8 bases and J lost 7; bases outside the gene matches: 10. CDR3 size: 14 residues. The CDR3 DNA sequence: TGTGCCAGCGGCAATAGCGCGGGGGTCGGGGAGCTGTTTTTT. This encodes CASGNSAGVGELFF.

This rearrangement joins TRBV20-1 to TRBJ2-3; D call uncertain. Germline CDR1 DFQATT, CDR2 SNEGSKA (reference sequence). The V end lost 6 bases, the J end lost 9 bases, and 19 bases lay between the germline ends. CDR3 length: 13 amino acids. For the CDR3, the DNA is TGCAGTGCAACCCCAGTACCGCCCAGCACGCAGTATTTT. Amino acid sequence: CSATPVPPSTQYF.

The genes are TRBV5-1 and TRBJ1-1; D possibly corresponds to TRBD1 (6 bases). V was pared by 5 bases and J by 3 bases, with 11 bases between. The CDR3 has 13 amino acids. Germline V gene data show CDR1 as SGHRS and CDR2 as YFSETQ. This CDR3 is CASSQRGDTEAFF. DNA for the CDR3: TGCGCCAGCAGTCAGAGGGGGGACACTGAAGCTTTCTTT.

The V call is TRBV7-3, the J call TRBJ2-6; D remains ambiguous. CDR1 is SGHTA, CDR2 FQGTGA, per germline. The CDR3 has 18 amino acids. V was trimmed by 1 base and J by 0 bases, leaving 13 bases between them. Written as DNA, the CDR3 is TGTGCCAGCAGCTTAAGTTCAGGTGACCTCTCTGGGGCCAACGTCCTGACTTTC. Protein product: CASSLSSGDLSGANVLTF.

The chain recombines TRBV20-1 with TRBJ1-5, with 10 nucleotides matching TRBD1. Trimming took 3 bases from V and 7 from J; bases not matched to a gene: 12. The CDR3 sequence is 16 residues long. Germline CDR1 and CDR2: DFQATT and SNEGSKA (reference sequence). The CDR3 DNA follows: TGCAGTGCTAGGAGGACCGGGACAGGGGAGAGGCAGCCCCAGCATTTT. Its translation is CSARRTGTGERQPQHF.

The chain is built from TRBV7-9 and TRBJ1-2; 10 bases agree with TRBD1. The CDR3 sequence is 14 residues long. Germline V gives CDR1 SEHNR, CDR2 FQNEAQ (reference sequence). V was clipped by 6 bases and J by 8 bases; unmatched bases: 9. The CDR3 DNA follows: TGTGCCAGCAGTCAAGCGGGACAGGGGTCAGGCTACACCTTC. It yields the protein CASSQAGQGSGYTF. Full variable domain (remainder filled in from reference TRBV7-9 and TRBJ1-2): DTGVSQNPRHKITKRGQNVTFRCDPISEHNRLYWYRQTLGQGPEFLTYFQNEAQLEKSRLLSDRFSAERPKGSFSTLEIQRTEQGDSAMYLCASSQAGQGSGYTFGSGTRLTVV.

The chain recombines TRBV20-1 with TRBJ2-7; the D gene is possibly TRBD1 (6 bases). Trimming pared 0 bases from V and 4 bases from J, leaving 13 bases between. The CDR3 extends over 14 amino acids. CDR1 and CDR2 (germline): DFQATT, SNEGSKA (reference sequence). Here the CDR3 DNA reads TGCAGTGCTAGAGATAACAGGGCCACGTACGAGCAGTACTTC. Its translation is CSARDNRATYEQYF.

V usage is TRBV7-9 and J usage is TRBJ1-1; D is uncertain. V lost 3 bases and J lost 7, with 12 bases in between. The CDR3 has 13 amino acids. Germline values: CDR1 SEHNR, CDR2 FQNEAQ (reference sequence). CDR3 in amino acids: CASSFWAESEAFF. In DNA, the CDR3 is TGTGCCAGCAGCTTTTGGGCAGAAAGTGAAGCTTTCTTT.

The rearrangement uses TRBV29-1 and TRBJ1-1; D is unclear. Deletions cut 6 bases from V and 4 bases from J, with 9 bases between. The CDR3 covers 11 residues. Germline CDR1 reads SQVTM; CDR2 reads ANQGSEA. Here the CDR3 DNA reads TGCAGCGTCAGGTCCGCCACTGAAGCTTTCTTT. This encodes CSVRSATEAFF.

This clonotype appeared a few times. The chain employs TRBV7-9 and TRBJ2-1; 8 bases line up with TRBD2. Germline V CDR1 and CDR2: SEHNR, FQNEAQ (reference sequence). The V segment lost 2 bases and the J segment 5 bases; nucleotides outside the gene matches: 14. CDR3 length: 18 amino acids. CDR3 DNA sequence: TGTGCCAGCAGCTTACTCTCCGCGGGGCGGGGGGCGCACAATGAGCAGTTCTTC. The encoded protein is CASSLLSAGRGAHNEQFF.

CDR3 region: CASSLPSDGTFSRFF. CDR3 sequence (DNA): TGTGCCAGCAGCTTGCCCTCGGACGGGACATTTTCTCGGTTCTTC. The genes are TRBV5-4 and TRBJ2-1, with a tentative D call TRBD1 (6 bases). Germline V gene sequence: CDR1 SGHNT, CDR2 YYREEE (reference sequence). V lost 1 base and J lost 15, with 23 bases in between. CDR3 size: 15 residues.

This clonotype was observed a few times. Here the CDR3 DNA reads TGCGCCAGCAGTTCAAGGGGGCTTAGCACTGAAGCTTTCTTT. Its translation: CASSSRGLSTEAFF. The genes are TRBV5-1 and TRBJ1-1, with 7 bases that match TRBD1. V gave up 5 bases and J gave up 4 bases; unmatched junction bases: 8. The CDR3 spans 14 residues. Germline CDR1 and CDR2: SGHRS and YFSETQ.

V gene TRBV11-2 combines with J gene TRBJ2-5; no clear D. With 1 base removed from V and 5 bases from J, the gap between germline ends came to 8 bases. The CDR3 extends over 13 amino acids. Germline V gene data show CDR1 as SGHAT and CDR2 as FQNNGV. The CDR3 here is CASSLGAWETQYF. Written as DNA, the CDR3 is TGTGCCAGCAGCTTAGGGGCTTGGGAGACCCAGTACTTC.

This clonotype has ten or more counts. The CDR3 is CASSPSGAATDTQYF. DNA for the CDR3: TGTGCCAGCAGTCCTAGCGGGGCCGCGACAGATACGCAGTATTTT. The rearrangement links TRBV12-3 or TRBV12-4 to TRBJ2-3, with TRBD2 identical over 9 bases. With V trimmed by 5 bases and J by 3 bases, 6 bases remained unmatched. This CDR3 has 15 residues.

This clonotype has only one observation. V is TRBV5-1 and J is TRBJ1-6; D gene uncertain. In germline, CDR1 is SGHRS, CDR2 YFSETQ. The CDR3 is 13 residues long. Between the trimmed V and J ends, which lost 4 bases and 15 bases, there was a span of 17 bases. The CDR3 bases are TGCGCCAGCAGCCCCTTGGCCAGAGAACACCTCCACTTT. It encodes CASSPLAREHLHF.

The chain carries TRBV5-1 and TRBJ1-1, with 7 bases matching TRBD1. Germline V gene lookup returns CDR1 SGHRS and CDR2 YFSETQ. Unmatched junction bases numbered 14, after V lost 4 bases and J lost 5 bases. The CDR3 runs 16 residues. In nucleotides, the CDR3 is TGCGCCAGCAGCCCGAGGTGGCAGGGGGGAGGGACTGAAGCTTTCTTT. It is translated as CASSPRWQGGGTEAFF.

Many counts were recorded for this clonotype. The chain has TRBV7-7 and TRBJ2-3, with 7 bases matching TRBD1. This CDR3 comprises 15 residues. Germline V gene sequence: CDR1 SSHAT, CDR2 FNYEAQ (reference sequence). V gave up 5 bases and J gave up 0 bases; unmatched junction bases: 5. CDR3 loop: CASSPTGFSTDTQYF. CDR3 bases: TGTGCCAGCAGCCCGACAGGGTTCAGCACAGATACGCAGTATTTT.

This clonotype showed up just a few times. The chain couples TRBV29-1 to TRBJ2-5; TRBD1 matches at 7 bases. Trimming cost V 2 bases and J 4 bases; bases outside gene matches: 4. The V gene's germline CDR1 is SQVTM and CDR2 ANQGSEA. The CDR3 loop spans 13 amino acids. This CDR3 reads CSVEKGAGETQYF. In DNA form, the CDR3 reads TGCAGCGTTGAAAAGGGGGCGGGAGAGACCCAGTACTTC. The whole variable domain, remainder taken from reference TRBV29-1 and TRBJ2-5, is SAVISQKPSRDICQRGTSLTIQCQVDSQVTMMFWYRQQPGQSLTLIATANQGSEATYESGFVIDKFPISRPNLTFSTLTVSNMSPEDSSIYLCSVEKGAGETQYFGPGTRLLVL.

This rearrangement joins TRBV5-1 to TRBJ2-1; D remains ambiguous. Germline CDR1 reads SGHRS; CDR2 reads YFSETQ. This CDR3 region has 16 residues. V lost 2 bases to trimming and J lost 0 bases, with 12 bases between them. The CDR3 spells CASSFEGRSSYNEQFF. The CDR3 coding sequence is TGCGCCAGCAGCTTTGAAGGTCGGAGCTCCTACAATGAGCAGTTCTTC. Full variable domain (rest looked up from reference TRBV5-1 and TRBJ2-1): KAGVTQTPRYLIKTRGQQVTLSCSPISGHRSVSWYQQTPGQGLQFLFEYFSETQRNKGNFPGRFSGRQFSNSRSEMNVSTLELGDSALYLCASSFEGRSSYNEQFFGPGTRLTVL.